One sample yielded the 20 T cell receptor beta chains listed below, sequenced in a study of read filtering for tumor transcriptome and immune sequencing. The library was built from around 0.4 ug RNA with molecular barcoded adaptors for alpha/delta and beta/gamma chains. From the reads, TCRdb called clonotypes with MiXCR, one entry per CDR3 protein. Found here are approximately 24,000 distinct CDR3 sequences, around a fifth of them singletons; the top ten hold about half. The specimen was a population of CD138-negative cells sorted from bone marrow. The source is a donor at least 40 years old with multiple myeloma.

In this sample, this clonotype turned up many times. This rearrangement joins TRBV11-2 to TRBJ2-6; TRBD1 matches at 8 bases. The CDR3 sequence is 16 residues long. Losses at the gene ends were 6 bases for V and 4 bases for J; bases not matched to a gene: 8. Germline values: CDR1 SGHAT, CDR2 FQNNGV. The CDR3 loop is CASRGQGASGANVLTF. The CDR3, as DNA: TGTGCCAGCAGGGGCCAGGGGGCTTCCGGGGCCAACGTCCTGACTTTC.

This clonotype was found many times. This sequence joins TRBV27 and TRBJ2-2; D gene unclear. The CDR3 has 14 residues. Trimming took 2 bases from V and 1 from J, leaving 5 bases between them. Germline CDR1 and CDR2: MNHEY and SMNVEV (reference sequence). CDR3 protein: CASSLGQNTGELFF. In nucleotides, the CDR3 is TGTGCCAGCAGTTTAGGGCAGAACACCGGGGAGCTGTTTTTT.

This clonotype was seen a handful of times. The V and J genes are TRBV20-1 and TRBJ1-5, with 11 bases matching TRBD1. Germline V CDR1 and CDR2: DFQATT, SNEGSKA (reference sequence). J lost 5 bases, V lost 5 bases, and 2 bases had no gene match. The CDR3 is 13 amino acids. The DNA of the CDR3 is TGCAGTGCTGGGGACAGGGGGTATCAGCCCCAGCATTTT. Amino acids: CSAGDRGYQPQHF.

This clonotype was recorded at least ten times. This chain connects TRBV20-1 to TRBJ2-3; 8 positions agree with TRBD2. This CDR3 is built from 13 residues. Trimming removed 6 bases from V and 4 bases from J; junction bases left unmatched: 6. Germline CDR1 is DFQATT and CDR2 is SNEGSKA (reference sequence). In nucleotides, the CDR3 is TGCAGTGCCTCGGGGGGGGGCGCAGATACGCAGTATTTT. This gives the protein CSASGGGADTQYF.

The chain recombines TRBV5-1 with TRBJ1-5, with no clear D. The V end lost 5 bases, the J end lost 0 bases, and 6 bases lay between the germline ends. CDR1 and CDR2 from the germline V gene are SGHRS and YFSETQ. CDR3 length equals 13 residues. The chain's CDR3 is CASRTDSNQPQHF. CDR3 nucleotide sequence: TGCGCCAGCAGGACCGATAGCAATCAGCCCCAGCATTTT.

This clonotype was picked up many times. The genes are TRBV14 and TRBJ1-2; D is ambiguous. Germline lookup yields CDR1 SGHDN and CDR2 FVKESK. This CDR3 is 15 amino acids long. Trimming pared 0 bases from V and 6 bases from J, leaving 14 bases between. CDR3 nucleotides: TGTGCCAGCAGCCAAGATGGGCAGGTCGGCCATGGCTACACCTTC. Translated: CASSQDGQVGHGYTF.

Many counts were recorded for this clonotype. The chain links TRBV3-1 to TRBJ1-1; TRBD1 is a possible D gene (6 bases). The V gene's germline CDR1 is LGHDT and CDR2 YNNKEL (reference sequence). CDR3 length equals 15 residues. V lost 5 bases and J 1 base, leaving 14 bases between the germline ends. CDR3 sequence reads: CASSTTDSWNTEAFF. The DNA for the CDR3 is TGTGCCAGCAGCACTACGGACAGTTGGAACACTGAAGCTTTCTTT.

The table lists this clonotype with many counts. This chain links TRBV20-1 with TRBJ2-7; 8 bases match TRBD1. The CDR3 has 12 residues. Germline V gene data show CDR1 as DFQATT and CDR2 as SNEGSKA (reference sequence). The V segment lost 6 bases and the J segment 5 bases; nucleotides outside the gene matches: 6. CDR3 sequence reads: CSAQTGDDEQYF. Here the CDR3 DNA reads TGCAGTGCACAGACAGGGGATGACGAGCAGTACTTC.

This clonotype appeared many times. This chain links TRBV29-1 with TRBJ2-1, with 14 bases identical to TRBD2. The CDR3 contains 17 residues. After removal of 6 bases from V and 0 bases from J, the junction contained 7 bases not matched to a gene. From germline, CDR1 is SQVTM and CDR2 ANQGSEA. The CDR3 region has the DNA TGCAGCGTAGCGGGACTAGCGGGGGTGAGCTCCTACAATGAGCAGTTCTTC. Translating gives CSVAGLAGVSSYNEQFF.

This sequence joins TRBV10-3 and TRBJ1-1; D unclear. CDR3 size: 14 residues. V dropped 3 bases and J dropped 1 base, with 9 bases sitting between them. The germline V gene encodes CDR1 ENHRY and CDR2 SYGVKD. In DNA, the CDR3 is TGTGCCATCAGTGATTCACAGCCGAACACTGAAGCTTTCTTT. Protein product: CAISDSQPNTEAFF.

This clonotype was observed many times. The chain uses TRBV29-1 and TRBJ1-2, with D unresolved. The V end lost 6 bases, the J end lost 4 bases, and 15 bases lay between the germline ends. The V gene's germline CDR1 is SQVTM and CDR2 ANQGSEA. This CDR3 is built from 13 residues. CDR3 amino acids: CSVSEGSRYGYTF. CDR3 coding DNA: TGCAGCGTGTCGGAAGGGTCCCGCTATGGCTACACCTTC.

The sample holds a few counts of this clonotype. V is TRBV4-1 and J is TRBJ1-4; D not resolved. From germline, CDR1 is MGHRA and CDR2 YSYEKL. The V end lost 1 base, the J end lost 8 bases, and 14 bases lay between the germline ends. The length of the CDR3 is 15 residues. As DNA, the CDR3 is TGCGCCAGCAGCCAAGTTGGAGCCCCTAGGGAAAAACTGTTTTTT. It codes for CASSQVGAPREKLFF.

At least ten counts were recorded for this clonotype. This chain connects TRBV28 to TRBJ2-7; no clear D gene. This CDR3 comprises 13 residues. Looked up from germline, CDR1 is MDHEN and CDR2 is SYDVKM. V gave up 5 bases and J gave up 3 bases, with 11 bases separating them. The CDR3: CASSQSKIYEQYF. CDR3 nucleotide sequence: TGTGCCAGCAGTCAGTCTAAAATCTACGAGCAGTACTTC.

The chain recombines TRBV20-1 with TRBJ1-6; D possibly corresponds to TRBD1 (6 bases). V lost 1 base to trimming and J lost 6 bases, with 16 bases between them. The CDR3 loop spans 16 amino acids. Germline CDR1 DFQATT, CDR2 SNEGSKA (reference sequence). DNA of the CDR3: TGCAGTGCTAGAGGGGCCACGGTCAGGGGTAATTCACCCCTCCACTTT. This gives the protein CSARGATVRGNSPLHF.

This clonotype was seen a few times. A much larger clone lies one base from this, so it may be a read error. J is TRBJ2-5 and V is TRBV6-1, with D maybe TRBD2 (5 bases). The CDR3 has 13 amino acids. CDR1 and CDR2 (germline): MNHNS, SASEGT. The CDR3 nucleotides are TGTGCCAGCAACTCGGGGTACCAAGAGACCGAGTACTTC. Amino acids: CASNSGYQETEYF.

This clonotype has more than one count but fewer than ten. V usage is TRBV9 and J usage is TRBJ2-3, with 14 nucleotides matching TRBD2. V trimming: 3 bases; J trimming: 0 bases; junction bases outside the gene matches: 9. CDR1 is SGDLS and CDR2 is YYNGEE in the germline V gene. The length of the CDR3 is 19 residues. The CDR3 DNA reads TGTGCCAGCAGCGGACTAGCGGGGGGGCCAGATTATAGCACAGATACGCAGTATTTT. Encoded protein: CASSGLAGGPDYSTDTQYF.

There are many counts of this clonotype. V and J are TRBV20-1 and TRBJ2-5; 11 nucleotides match TRBD1. The CDR3 has 13 amino acids. Trimming removed 6 bases from V and 7 bases from J; junction bases left unmatched: 7. The germline V gene has CDR1 DFQATT and CDR2 SNEGSKA (reference sequence). The CDR3 nucleotides are TGCAGTGCCCTTTTGGGACAGGGGGGGACCCAGTACTTC. Translating gives CSALLGQGGTQYF.

This clonotype was detected ten times or more. V is TRBV12-5 and J is TRBJ2-1; D is unclear. Germline CDR1 reads LGHNT; CDR2 reads FRNRAP. The CDR3 has 16 amino acids. V gave up 1 base and J gave up 0 bases, with 10 bases separating them. CDR3: CASGLEGPGSYNEQFF. In nucleotides, the CDR3 is TGTGCTAGTGGTTTGGAGGGCCCGGGCTCCTACAATGAGCAGTTCTTC.

This clonotype was detected ten times or more. This chain joins TRBV3-1 and TRBJ2-1, with 7 bases identical to TRBD2. The junction had 8 bases not matched to a gene; V was cut back by 3 bases and J by 3 bases. The CDR3 runs to 16 residues. The germline gives CDR1 LGHDT, CDR2 YNNKEL (reference sequence). CDR3 nucleotide sequence: TGTGCCAGCAGCCAGGCCCTAGCGGCTCTCTACAATGAGCAGTTCTTC. Protein: CASSQALAALYNEQFF.

This clonotype was counted at least ten times. The rearrangement links TRBV5-1 to TRBJ1-1, with 9 bases aligning to TRBD1. The CDR3 sequence is 14 residues long. With 5 bases clipped from V and 6 bases from J, the junction kept 8 bases outside the gene matches. CDR1 and CDR2 (germline): SGHRS, YFSETQ. This CDR3 is CASREGTGSPEAFF. DNA of the CDR3: TGCGCCAGCAGAGAAGGGACAGGGAGCCCTGAAGCTTTCTTT.